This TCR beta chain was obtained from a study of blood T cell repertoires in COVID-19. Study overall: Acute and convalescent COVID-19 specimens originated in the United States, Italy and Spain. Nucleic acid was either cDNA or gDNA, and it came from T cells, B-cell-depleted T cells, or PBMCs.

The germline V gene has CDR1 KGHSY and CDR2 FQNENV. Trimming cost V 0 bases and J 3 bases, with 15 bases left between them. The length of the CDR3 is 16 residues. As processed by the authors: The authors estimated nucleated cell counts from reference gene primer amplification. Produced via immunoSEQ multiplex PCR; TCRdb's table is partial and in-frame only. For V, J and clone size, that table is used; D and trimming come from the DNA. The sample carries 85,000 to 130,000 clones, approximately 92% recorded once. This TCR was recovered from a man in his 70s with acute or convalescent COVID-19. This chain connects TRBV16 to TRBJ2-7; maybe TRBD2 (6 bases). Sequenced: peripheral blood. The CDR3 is CASSQSWGERHYEQYF. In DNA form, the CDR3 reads TGTGCCAGCAGCCAATCTTGGGGGGAGAGACACTACGAGCAGTACTTC. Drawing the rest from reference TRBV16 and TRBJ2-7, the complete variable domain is GEEVAQTPKHLVRGEGQKAKLYCAPIKGHSYVFWYQQVLKNEFKFLISFQNENVFDETGMPKERFSAKCLPNSPCSLEIQATKLEDSAVYFCASSQSWGERHYEQYFGPGTRLTVT.